One sample yielded the 27 T cell receptor beta chains listed below, sequenced in a study of T cells in Graves' hyperthyroidism and ophthalmopathy. The source material, RNA transcripts, was used to amplify TCR beta CDR3 regions. First-round RT-PCR with HTBI primers amplified the TCR CDR3 region. TCRdb re-derived calls from the multiplex PCR reads in MiXCR, one entry per CDR3 protein. The data hold a few hundred thousand distinct CDR3 sequences, with about half observed a single time. The sample taken for sequencing was peripheral blood or thyroid tissue (not recorded which). The receptors were sampled from a woman in her late teens or twenties with Graves' hyperthyroidism.

This rearrangement joins TRBV7-8 to TRBJ2-7; 8 bases agree with TRBD1. The ends lost 6 bases at V and 7 bases at J; junction bases unmatched: 8. CDR1 is SGHVS, CDR2 FQNEAQ, per germline. CDR3 length: 13 amino acids. The CDR3: CASRDQGAREQYF. The CDR3 DNA follows: TGTGCCAGCAGAGATCAGGGGGCTCGGGAGCAGTACTTC.

This clonotype occurred once. The chain employs TRBV7-9 and TRBJ1-2, with unresolved D. The V and J ends lost 6 bases and 5 bases respectively, with 13 bases between them. CDR3 size: 13 residues. Germline CDR1 and CDR2: SEHNR and FQNEAQ (reference sequence). In DNA form, the CDR3 reads TGTGCCAGCAGTCCCTCGGGCAGATATGGCTACACCTTC. This codes for CASSPSGRYGYTF.

This chain uses TRBV7-9 with TRBJ1-6; TRBD1 aligns across 11 bases. The germline gives CDR1 SEHNR, CDR2 FQNEAQ (reference sequence). The CDR3 is 15 residues long. The ends lost 4 bases at V and 6 bases at J; junction bases unmatched: 2. CDR3 residues: CASSWGTGGNSPLHF. The CDR3 DNA is TGTGCCAGCAGCTGGGGGACAGGGGGTAATTCACCCCTCCACTTT.

Worth noting for this clonotype: This CDR3 fails to terminate in the conserved phenylalanine or tryptophan, so it likely reflects a read error. The limits of the CDR3 on the DNA are not certain, so only TCRdb's listed CDR3 is given. The J gene is TRBJ1-2, the V gene TRBV7-9; TRBD1, the table's D call, was not compared with the DNA. The germline V gene has CDR1 SEHNR and CDR2 FQNEAQ (reference sequence). The CDR3 contains 10 residues when both ends are counted. The CDR3 loop reads CASSDERAGG.

The rearrangement uses TRBV7-9 and TRBJ1-1; D unresolved. Trimming stripped 0 bases from V and 1 base from J, with 9 bases between. The CDR3 runs 15 residues. In germline, CDR1 is SEHNR, CDR2 FQNEAQ (reference sequence). The CDR3 sequence is CASSLAGGENTEAFF. DNA of the CDR3: TGTGCCAGCAGCTTAGCCGGTGGGGAGAACACTGAAGCTTTCTTT. Filled out from reference TRBV7-9 and TRBJ1-1, the complete variable domain reads DTGVSQNPRHKITKRGQNVTFRCDPISEHNRLYWYRQTLGQGPEFLTYFQNEAQLEKSRLLSDRFSAERPKGSFSTLEIQRTEQGDSAMYLCASSLAGGENTEAFFGQGTRLTVV.

This chain joins TRBV11-1 and TRBJ2-5, with 10 bases fitting TRBD2. The CDR3 runs to 15 residues. Germline loops: CDR1 SGHAT, CDR2 FQDESV (reference sequence). Trimming cost V 5 bases and J 3 bases; bases outside gene matches: 6. CDR3 sequence (DNA): TGTGCCAGCAGCGTTAGGGGGACTAGCGAAGAGACCCAGTACTTC. It specifies CASSVRGTSEETQYF.

This clonotype was picked up many times. The V and J genes are TRBV7-2 and TRBJ2-3; no clear D gene. The germline CDR1 and CDR2 sequences are SGHTA and FQGNSA. V dropped 10 bases and J dropped 4 bases, with 15 bases sitting between them. The CDR3 totals 13 residues. CDR3 sequence: CATKSYLPDTQYF. The CDR3 DNA reads as TGTGCCACCAAAAGCTACCTTCCAGATACGCAGTATTTT.

This clonotype has a single count. The chain uses TRBV10-3 and TRBJ2-2; D perhaps matches TRBD2 (6 bases). Per the germline V gene, CDR1 is ENHRY and CDR2 is SYGVKD. V dropped 5 bases and J dropped 2 bases, with 9 bases sitting between them. CDR3 length: 14 residues. The CDR3 region is CAISWGDNTGELFF. The CDR3 DNA is TGTGCCATCAGTTGGGGGGATAACACCGGGGAGCTGTTTTTT.

The rearrangement uses TRBV12-3 or TRBV12-4 and TRBJ1-1, with 7 bases fitting TRBD1. This CDR3 is 17 amino acids long. The DNA for the CDR3 is TGTGCTAGTGCCCTGGTACATAGAGGGGGCGTGAACACTGAAGCTTTCTTT. Translating it yields CASALVHRGGVNTEAFF.

V gene TRBV10-3 combines with J gene TRBJ2-7; TRBD2 agrees at 12 bases. This CDR3 has 20 residues. CDR1 ENHRY and CDR2 SYGVKD come from the germline V gene. Trimming cost V 0 bases and J 0 bases; bases outside gene matches: 12. CDR3 loop: CAISESRGASGRGSSYEQYF. In nucleotides, the CDR3 is TGTGCCATCAGTGAGTCTCGTGGTGCTAGCGGGAGGGGTAGCTCCTACGAGCAGTACTTC.

In this sample, this clonotype turned up once. This chain uses TRBV29-1 with TRBJ2-6, with D perhaps matching TRBD1 (6 bases). Per the germline V gene, CDR1 is SQVTM and CDR2 is ANQGSEA. Trimming stripped 4 bases from V and 4 bases from J, with 11 bases between. The CDR3 loop spans 14 amino acids. This CDR3 is CSVGRTAGANVLTF. The DNA of the CDR3 is TGCAGCGTTGGTAGGACAGCCGGGGCCAACGTCCTGACTTTC.

The chain recombines TRBV7-9 with TRBJ1-3, with TRBD1 matching 9 bases. Trimming removed 3 bases from V and 0 bases from J; junction bases left unmatched: 3. Germline V CDR1 and CDR2: SEHNR, FQNEAQ (reference sequence). The CDR3 is 16 residues long. The CDR3 region is CASSFRGQGSGNTIYF. CDR3 bases: TGTGCCAGCAGCTTCAGGGGACAGGGCTCTGGAAACACCATATATTTT. Variable domain in full (rest from reference TRBV7-9 and TRBJ1-3): DTGVSQNPRHKITKRGQNVTFRCDPISEHNRLYWYRQTLGQGPEFLTYFQNEAQLEKSRLLSDRFSAERPKGSFSTLEIQRTEQGDSAMYLCASSFRGQGSGNTIYFGEGSWLTVV.

The V and J genes are TRBV7-9 and TRBJ2-6; 11 bases agree with TRBD2. The V gene's germline CDR1 is SEHNR and CDR2 FQNEAQ (reference sequence). The trim removed 4 bases at V and 0 bases at J, leaving 2 bases unmatched. The length of the CDR3 is 17 residues. The CDR3 reads CASSYLAGGSGANVLTF. The CDR3 nucleotides are TGTGCCAGCAGCTATCTAGCGGGGGGCTCTGGGGCCAACGTCCTGACTTTC.

This clonotype was recorded only once. The chain links TRBV2 to TRBJ1-4; the match to TRBD1 covers 7 bases. This CDR3 spans 10 amino acids. With 6 bases clipped from V and 16 bases from J, the junction kept 5 bases outside the gene matches. The germline CDR1 and CDR2 sequences are SNHLY and FYNNEI. The CDR3 DNA reads TGTGCCAGCAGGAGGGACAGACCGTTTTTT. Translating gives CASRRDRPFF.

This clonotype was recorded at least ten times. The chain combines TRBV7-2 with TRBJ2-7; the match to TRBD2 covers 10 bases. The CDR3 consists of 14 residues. V lost 5 bases to trimming and J lost 3 bases; unmatched junction nucleotides: 4. Germline assignment: CDR1 SGHTA and CDR2 FQGNSA. CDR3 DNA sequence: TGTGCCAGCAGCCATCTAGCGGGAGACTACGAGCAGTACTTC. Protein: CASSHLAGDYEQYF.

This clonotype occurred many times. This sequence joins TRBV6-6 and TRBJ2-7, with D possibly TRBD1 on 5 matching bases. Germline V CDR1 and CDR2: MNHNY, SVGAGI (reference sequence). V was pared by 8 bases and J by 3 bases, with 14 bases between. The CDR3 is made up of 13 amino acids. CDR3 amino acids: CASARQYHYEQYF. CDR3 nucleotides: TGTGCCAGCGCGAGACAGTATCACTACGAGCAGTACTTC.

This clonotype showed up just once. CDR3 amino acids: CASSPWGHSYQETQYF. In nucleotides, the CDR3 is TGTGCCAGCAGTCCCTGGGGACATTCGTACCAAGAGACCCAGTACTTC. The chain carries TRBV7-3 and TRBJ2-5, with a weak D call TRBD1 (6 bases). Germline CDR1 is SGHTA and CDR2 is FQGTGA. This CDR3 is 16 amino acids long. V was cut by 6 bases and J by 0 bases, with 17 bases left in between.

The rearrangement joins TRBV9 to TRBJ2-1, with D perhaps TRBD1 (6 bases). Trimming removed 3 bases from V and 6 bases from J, with 10 bases in between. The CDR3 has 13 amino acids. CDR1 is SGDLS, CDR2 YYNGEE, per germline. The CDR3 nucleotides are TGTGCCAGCAGCGGGACAGTTTCCAATGAGCAGTTCTTC. The encoded protein is CASSGTVSNEQFF.

This clonotype came up many times. The rearrangement links TRBV5-8 to TRBJ2-7; D is perhaps TRBD1 (6 bases). Trimming cost V 4 bases and J 3 bases, with 11 bases left between them. CDR1 is SGHTS, CDR2 YDEGEE, per germline. The CDR3 totals 13 residues. CDR3 residues: CASSNRVIYEQYF. CDR3 coding DNA: TGTGCCAGCAGCAACAGGGTTATCTACGAGCAGTACTTC.

This clonotype was picked up one time. The chain uses TRBV7-2 and TRBJ2-2; 7 bases line up with TRBD1. J gave up 5 bases and V 4 bases, and 4 bases lay outside the gene matches. The CDR3 runs to 14 residues. Germline CDR1 is SGHTA and CDR2 is FQGNSA. The CDR3 protein is CASSSGQLTGELFF. The CDR3 bases are TGTGCCAGCAGCTCGGGACAGTTGACCGGGGAGCTGTTTTTT.

This clonotype was seen many times. This sequence joins TRBV24-1 and TRBJ2-2, with 8 bases that match TRBD2. V was clipped by 9 bases and J by 0 bases; unmatched bases: 2. CDR1 KGHDR and CDR2 SFDVKD come from the germline V gene. The length of the CDR3 is 14 residues. The CDR3 nucleotides read TGTGCCACCCGGGGGGGCACGAACACCGGGGAGCTGTTTTTT. This codes for CATRGGTNTGELFF.

This clonotype was detected ten times or more. The CDR3 loop is CSARTPGTGINSPLHF. The CDR3, as DNA: TGCAGTGCTAGAACCCCCGGGACAGGGATAAATTCACCCCTCCACTTT. This chain links TRBV20-1 with TRBJ1-6; 9 bases agree with TRBD1. Trimming at V came to 2 bases and at J to 7 bases, leaving 9 bases not matched to a gene. The CDR3 covers 16 residues. Germline CDR1 and CDR2: DFQATT and SNEGSKA (reference sequence).

The gene calls are TRBV20-1 and TRBJ1-1; D call uncertain. V lost 0 bases, J lost 8 bases, and 13 bases lay in between. CDR3 length equals 13 residues. The germline V gene encodes CDR1 DFQATT and CDR2 SNEGSKA (reference sequence). The CDR3 protein is CSARDREYGEAFF. Written as DNA, the CDR3 is TGCAGTGCTAGAGATAGAGAGTATGGGGAAGCTTTCTTT.

This chain links TRBV19 with TRBJ2-5, with 7 bases identical to TRBD1. Losses at the gene ends were 3 bases for V and 5 bases for J; bases not matched to a gene: 9. Germline lookup yields CDR1 LNHDA and CDR2 SQIVND (reference sequence). This CDR3 is built from 15 residues. The CDR3 DNA sequence: TGTGCCAGTAGTATGACGGGACAGCCTTCGGAGACCCAGTACTTC. Translating gives CASSMTGQPSETQYF.

Worth noting for this clonotype: The junction departs from the called germline gene at one end, perhaps through a read error. The chain links TRBV15 to TRBJ1-2; the D is unclear. Germline CDR1 is LNHNV and CDR2 is YYDKDF (reference sequence). The CDR3 contains 16 residues. DNA for the CDR3: TGTGCCACCAGCAGTCCAACGACACGGATCGGTGATGGCTACATCTTC. It is translated as CATSSPTTRIGDGYIF.

This chain links TRBV2 with TRBJ1-6; 7 bases map to TRBD1. Germline values: CDR1 SNHLY, CDR2 FYNNEI. After removal of 11 bases from V and 6 bases from J, the junction contained 13 bases not matched to a gene. The CDR3 has 15 residues. CDR3 sequence reads: CAWSATGSSNSPLHF. CDR3 in DNA: TGTGCCTGGAGCGCGACAGGGAGTAGTAATTCACCCCTCCACTTT.

This clonotype was found many times. The chain employs TRBV18 and TRBJ1-1; the D is unclear. CDR1 is KGHSH and CDR2 is LQKENI in the germline V gene. The V and J ends lost 0 bases and 8 bases respectively, with 13 bases between them. The CDR3 has 14 residues. CDR3 in DNA: TGTGCCAGCTCACCACCAGGACGGTACGGCGAAGCTTTCTTT. Translated: CASSPPGRYGEAFF.